Given below is one T cell receptor (beta chain) in context. Its target is not known. Profiled with immunoSEQ multiplex PCR; TCRdb holds only in-frame clones, not every one. This table holds about 1.5 million clones, 98% found once. J gave up 4 bases and V 4 bases, and 6 bases lay outside the gene matches. This CDR3 has 15 amino acids. CDR1 and CDR2 (germline): SGHAT, FQNNGV. The sample originates from a study of shared clonotypes between healthy human individuals. The study, taken as a whole, reports: For naive CD4 cells, approximately 4.8% of clonotypes were shared across a handful of donors. All-four-donor shared clonotypes had higher generation probabilities than non-shared clonotypes did.

This TCR came from a young man in good health. The chain combines TRBV11-2 with TRBJ2-1, with TRBD1 matching 8 bases. Sequenced sample: naive CD4+ T cells sorted from blood. Subset here: CD45RA+ positively selected. The CDR3: CASSSRQGTYNEQFF. The DNA for the CDR3 is TGTGCCAGCAGCTCACGACAGGGGACATACAATGAGCAGTTCTTC.